The clone carrying this T cell receptor (beta chain) was counted only a few times. The data belong to a study of T cells in Graves' hyperthyroidism and ophthalmopathy. From RNA transcripts, TCR beta CDR3 regions were amplified. HTBI primers were used for first-round RT-PCR of the TCR CDR3. TCRdb passed the multiplex PCR reads through MiXCR, listing each CDR3 protein once. The sample carries about 770,000 distinct CDR3 sequences, about 17% recorded once. The V end lost 5 bases, the J end lost 7 bases, and 21 bases lay between the germline ends. This CDR3 region has 16 residues. Germline lookup yields CDR1 LNHDA and CDR2 SQIVND (reference sequence).

Material: blood. The receptor was isolated from a woman in her forties or fifties with Graves' hyperthyroidism that later progressed to Graves' ophthalmopathy. The genes are TRBV19 and TRBJ1-5, with D perhaps TRBD1 (5 bases). The CDR3 reads CASSPTSRGFGQPQHF. The CDR3 nucleotides read TGTGCCAGTAGTCCCACCTCTCGGGGGTTCGGGCAGCCCCAGCATTTT.